A selection of T cell receptor beta chains follows, all from one sample in a study of regulatory T cells in long-lasting Graves disease. Using its own MiXCR run on the multiplex PCR reads, TCRdb lists one record per CDR3 protein. The sample consists of roughly 430,000 distinct CDR3 sequences, about 15% of them appearing once. In addition, the sample was reused for a study of T cells in Graves' hyperthyroidism and ophthalmopathy.

The sample in question was peripheral blood mononuclear cells (PBMCs), obtained at new diagnosis, from a patient treated with antithyroid drugs. The receptor set was obtained from a young woman with Graves disease. CDR3s include the opening cysteine and the closing phenylalanine or tryptophan. A D gene is named only where the DNA matches it firmly. The listing skips clone size in some rows; elsewhere it reads once, few, many or a size class.

V	size	D	J	DNA	CDR3
TRBV2	many	NA	TRBJ2-7	TGTGCCAGCAGTGTATCGGGGGCTCGGGCATACGAGCAGTACTTC	CASSVSGARAYEQYF
TRBV5-1	many	NA	TRBJ2-7	TGCGCCAGCAGCTTGGGGACGGATACCTACGAGCAGTACTTC	CASSLGTDTYEQYF
TRBV28	many	TRBD1	TRBJ2-1	TGTGCCAGCAGTTTCGGGACAGGTTACTATGAGCAGTTCTTC	CASSFGTGYYEQFF
TRBV5-1	NA	NA	TRBJ2-2	TGCGCCAGCAGAACGGGCGCGGCCGGGGAGCCGTTTTTT	CASRTGAAGEPFF
TRBV19	NA	NA	TRBJ1-4	TGTGCCAGTAGTATAGGCGGCAGGTACAATGAAAAACTGTTTTTT	CASSIGGRYNEKLFF
TRBV27	few	NA	TRBJ2-2	TGTGCCAGCAGTTTACTAACACGGACTTGGTCCCCCGGGGAGCTGTTTTTT	CASSLLTRTWSPGELFF
TRBV20-1	NA	TRBD2	TRBJ2-2	TGCAGTACCCTCCCCCTATTTTTAGGGACTAGCGGGAGGGACACCGGGGAGCTGTTTTTT	CSTLPLFLGTSGRDTGELFF
TRBV20-1	NA	NA	TRBJ2-1	TGCAGTGCTAGAGCGGCGGGCTCCTACAATGAGCAGTTCTTC	CSARAAGSYNEQFF
TRBV6-2/TRBV6-3	NA	NA	TRBJ2-1	TGTGCCAGCAGTTACTCCCCTAGCCGGTATCTGGACAATGAGCAGTTCTTC	CASSYSPSRYLDNEQFF
TRBV27	few	NA	TRBJ2-1	TGTGCCAGCAGTTTACAGGGGATTGAGCAGTTCTTC	CASSLQGIEQFF
TRBV18	many	NA	TRBJ2-3	TGTGCCAGCAGCTCCTACACAGATACGCAGTATTTT	CASSSYTDTQYF
TRBV18	many	NA	TRBJ1-6	TGTGCCAGCTCACCAACGGACTCTAATGCGAATAATTCACCCCTCCACTTT	CASSPTDSNANNSPLHF
TRBV4-1	few	NA	TRBJ2-5	TGCGCCAGCAGCCAAGGTCCAGGGCTGTCAGAGACCCAGTACTTC	CASSQGPGLSETQYF
TRBV27	NA	NA	TRBJ2-3	TGTGCCAGCAGTTCCCGGGAGCAAGATACGCAGTATTTT	CASSSREQDTQYF
TRBV24-1	NA	TRBD2	TRBJ2-1	TGTGCCACCAGTGATTTAACTAGCGGTTACAATGAGCAGTTCTTC	CATSDLTSGYNEQFF
TRBV6-5	many	NA	TRBJ1-1	TGTGCCAGCAGTTCCAGTAGGGTCACTGAAGCTTTCTTT	CASSSSRVTEAFF
TRBV12-3/TRBV12-4	few	NA	TRBJ1-6	TGTGCCAGCAGTTTTGAGATTGGGAGAAGAGTCCACTTT	CASSFEIGRRVHF
TRBV28	many	TRBD2	TRBJ2-7	TGTGCCAGCAGTTCGTACAGGACTAGCGGGAGTTCCGAGCAGTACTTC	CASSSYRTSGSSEQYF
TRBV18	many	NA	TRBJ1-1	TGTGCCAGCTCATCTCCCCCCGAGAACACTGAAGCTTTCTTT	CASSSPPENTEAFF
TRBV9	few	TRBD1	TRBJ1-1	TGTGCCAGCAGCGTAGGCGGGACAGGGTATGGGGAGACTGAAGCTTTCTTT	CASSVGGTGYGETEAFF
TRBV15	many	TRBD2	TRBJ2-1	TGTGCCACCTCCGGGACTAGCGGGACTGTCTACAATGAGCAGTTCTTC	CATSGTSGTVYNEQFF
TRBV28	NA	NA	TRBJ2-7	TGTGCCAGCAGTTTAGAGCCCAAGACCTACGAGCAGTACTTC	CASSLEPKTYEQYF
TRBV7-9	NA	TRBD1	TRBJ1-4	TGTGCCAGCGGATCCGACAGGGGGAGTGAAAAACTGTTTTTT	CASGSDRGSEKLFF
TRBV7-2	many	NA	TRBJ2-2	TGTGCCAGCAGACCCAATGGGGGTACGAACACCGGGGAGCTGTTTTTT	CASRPNGGTNTGELFF
TRBV27	NA	TRBD1	TRBJ2-3	TGTGCCAGCAGTTCCCCTGCGACAGGGCAGGACACAGGTACGCAGTATTTT	CASSSPATGQDTGTQYF
TRBV28	many	NA	TRBJ1-3	TGTGCCAGCAGTTTCTGGCTGAATGGAAGACGAAACACCATATATTTT	CASSFWLNGRRNTIYF
TRBV11-1	many	TRBD2	TRBJ2-7	TGTGCCAGCAGCCGACTAGCGGGATACTCCTACGAGCAGTACTTC	CASSRLAGYSYEQYF
TRBV5-1	many	NA	TRBJ1-1	TGCGCCACGGGGACCGAGATGAACACTGAAGCTTTCTTT	CATGTEMNTEAFF
TRBV28	many	NA	TRBJ2-7	TGTGCCAGCAGTGGACGCCCTCGCGAGCAGTACTTC	CASSGRPREQYF
TRBV5-6	NA	TRBD1	TRBJ1-2	TGTGCCAGCAGCTTAAAGCGGACAGGGGACCTAGGAGAACCCTTC	CASSLKRTGDLGEPF
TRBV28	many	NA	TRBJ2-1	TGTGCCAGCAGGTTCTATGAGGAGCAGTTCTTC	CASRFYEEQFF
TRBV7-9	few	NA	TRBJ1-2	TGTGCCAGCAGCTTAGTACCGGGACTTAACTATGGCTACACCTTC	CASSLVPGLNYGYTF
TRBV12-3/TRBV12-4	many	TRBD1	TRBJ2-1	TGTGCCAGCATCAAAGGACAGGCTCAACCCTACAATGAGCAGTTCTTC	CASIKGQAQPYNEQFF
TRBV30	many	NA	TRBJ1-1	TGTGCCTGGAGTTTACGGACGGACACTGAAGCTTTCTTT	CAWSLRTDTEAFF
TRBV28	many	NA	TRBJ2-3	TGTGCCAGCAGTAATAGCGGAGGACAAATCACAGATACGCAGTATTTT	CASSNSGGQITDTQYF
TRBV9	few	NA	TRBJ2-1	TGTGCCAGCAGCGTAGCTGATGGTTCGCAGGGCCGGTATGGAAATGAGCAGTTCTTC	CASSVADGSQGRYGNEQFF
TRBV27	NA	NA	TRBJ1-3	TGTGCCAGCAGTAGGACAGAAGACTCTGGAAACACCATATATTTT	CASSRTEDSGNTIYF
TRBV14	many	NA	TRBJ2-3	TGTGCCAGCAGCCAAGTTCCAGATACGCAGTATTTT	CASSQVPDTQYF
TRBV28	many	TRBD2	TRBJ2-1	TGTGCCAGCAGTACAACTAGCGGGAGGCCCCACAATGAGCAGTTCTTC	CASSTTSGRPHNEQFF
TRBV7-9	many	NA	TRBJ2-1	TGTGCCAGCAGCTGGCCCTACAATGAGCAGTTCTTC	CASSWPYNEQFF
TRBV2	NA	TRBD1	TRBJ2-7	TGTGCCAGCAGTCTGGGACAGGGGCGAGGATACGAGCAGTACTTC	CASSLGQGRGYEQYF
TRBV11-2	NA	NA	TRBJ2-7	TGTGCCAGCAGCCGAGGACCCTCCCCCTCCAGCTCCTACGAGCAGTACTTC	CASSRGPSPSSSYEQYF
TRBV28	many	TRBD1	TRBJ2-1	TGTGCCAGCAGAAAGACAGGGGGTCCCTTCACCCCCAGCTCCTACAATGAGCAGTTCTTC	CASRKTGGPFTPSSYNEQFF
TRBV20-1	NA	TRBD2	TRBJ2-5	TGTAGCGGGGAGGCAGAGACCCAGTACTTC	CSGEAETQYF
TRBV6-1	few	TRBD1	TRBJ2-3	TGTGCCAGCAGCCAAACCCGGACAGGTTCAGATACGCAGTATTTT	CASSQTRTGSDTQYF
TRBV10-1	NA	NA	TRBJ2-2	TGCGCCAGGGAGCAGAACACCGGGGAGCTGTTTTTT	CAREQNTGELFF
TRBV7-3	many	NA	TRBJ2-2	TGTGCCAGCAGCCGTAACAGGGCTGTGAACACCGGGGAGCTGTTTTTT	CASSRNRAVNTGELFF
TRBV15	many	TRBD1	TRBJ2-3	TGTGCCACCAGCGGCGTGGGGACAGGGGGCAAGGATACGCAGTATTTT	CATSGVGTGGKDTQYF
TRBV7-6	NA	NA	TRBJ2-2	TGTGCCAGCAGCTCTTCGAAGGGCACCGGGGAGCTGTTTTTT	CASSSSKGTGELFF
TRBV11-2	NA	TRBD2	TRBJ2-1	TGTGCCAGCAGACCGCTTAGCGGGAGGACCTACAATGAGCAGTTCTTC	CASRPLSGRTYNEQFF
TRBV18	many	NA	TRBJ2-7	TGTGCCAGCTCACTTCAATCTAGCGCGGGGGAGCAGTACTTC	CASSLQSSAGEQYF
TRBV30	NA	TRBD1	TRBJ1-3	TGTGCCTGGAGTGTACCGAGACAGGGGAGCTCTGGAAACACCATATATTTT	CAWSVPRQGSSGNTIYF
TRBV20-1	NA	TRBD2	TRBJ2-3	TGCAGTGCTAGGGGAGGACTAGCGGGGGTCACAGATACGCAGTATTTT	CSARGGLAGVTDTQYF
TRBV28	many	NA	TRBJ2-1	TGTGCCAGCAGTCCGAGGACAGTCCGGGGGGATGAGCAGTTCTTC	CASSPRTVRGDEQFF
TRBV5-1	many	NA	TRBJ1-2	TGCGCCAGCAGCTTGAATACAGTCAGGGATAACTATGGCTACACCTTC	CASSLNTVRDNYGYTF
TRBV14	few	NA	TRBJ1-1	TGTGCCAGCAGCCAAGATCTCACCTCGGGGACTGAAGCTTTCTTT	CASSQDLTSGTEAFF
TRBV6-1	few	NA	TRBJ2-2	TGTGCCACCCTTCCGGGACGGGCGAACACCGGGGAGCTGTTTTTT	CATLPGRANTGELFF
TRBV29-1	many	NA	TRBJ2-3	TGCAGCGTGGAACAGGGCTCTAGCACAGATACGCAGTATTTT	CSVEQGSSTDTQYF
TRBV3-1	many	NA	TRBJ2-5	TGTGCCAGCAGCCAAGGACTATTCGGGACCCAGTACTTC	CASSQGLFGTQYF
TRBV7-9	NA	NA	TRBJ2-7	TGTGCCAGCAGCCACCAGTACGGGGGCGAGCAGTACTTC	CASSHQYGGEQYF